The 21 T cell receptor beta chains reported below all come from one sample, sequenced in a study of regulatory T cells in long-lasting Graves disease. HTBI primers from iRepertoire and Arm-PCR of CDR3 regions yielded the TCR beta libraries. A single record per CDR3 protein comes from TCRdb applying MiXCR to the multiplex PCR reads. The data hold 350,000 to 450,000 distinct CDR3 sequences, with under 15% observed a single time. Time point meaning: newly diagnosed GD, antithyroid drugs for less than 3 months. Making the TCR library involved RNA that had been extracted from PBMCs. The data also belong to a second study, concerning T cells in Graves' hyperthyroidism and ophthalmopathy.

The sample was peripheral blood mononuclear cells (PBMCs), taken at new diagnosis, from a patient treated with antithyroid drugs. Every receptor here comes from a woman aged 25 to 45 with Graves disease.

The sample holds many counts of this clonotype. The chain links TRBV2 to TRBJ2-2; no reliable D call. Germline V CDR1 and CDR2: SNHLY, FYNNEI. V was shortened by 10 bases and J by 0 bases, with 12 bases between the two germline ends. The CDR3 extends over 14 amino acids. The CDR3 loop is CATARIANTGELFF. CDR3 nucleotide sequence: TGTGCCACAGCTCGGATCGCGAACACCGGGGAGCTGTTTTTT.

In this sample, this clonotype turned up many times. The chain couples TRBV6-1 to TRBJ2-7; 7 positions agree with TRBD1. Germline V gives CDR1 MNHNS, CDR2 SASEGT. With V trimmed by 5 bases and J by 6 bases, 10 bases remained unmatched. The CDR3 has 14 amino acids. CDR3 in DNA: TGTGCCAGCAGTCACGACAGGGTGAATCGCGAGCAGTACTTC. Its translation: CASSHDRVNREQYF.

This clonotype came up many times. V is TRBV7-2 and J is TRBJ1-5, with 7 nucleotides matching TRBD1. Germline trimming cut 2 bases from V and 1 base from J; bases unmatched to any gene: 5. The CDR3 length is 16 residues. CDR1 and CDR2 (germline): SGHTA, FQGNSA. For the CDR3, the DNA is TGTGCCAGCAGCTTATACAGGGGTGGAAGCAATCAGCCCCAGCATTTT. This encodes CASSLYRGGSNQPQHF.

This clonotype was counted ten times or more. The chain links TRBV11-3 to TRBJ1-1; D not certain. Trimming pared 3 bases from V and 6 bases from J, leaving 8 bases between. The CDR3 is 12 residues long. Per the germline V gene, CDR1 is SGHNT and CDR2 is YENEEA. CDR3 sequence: CASSLGSAEAFF. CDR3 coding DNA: TGTGCCAGCAGCTTGGGGAGCGCTGAAGCTTTCTTT.

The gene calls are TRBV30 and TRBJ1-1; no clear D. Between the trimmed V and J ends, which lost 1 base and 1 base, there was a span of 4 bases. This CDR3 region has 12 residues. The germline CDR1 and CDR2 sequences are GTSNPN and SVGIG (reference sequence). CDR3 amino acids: CAWSDRNTEAFF. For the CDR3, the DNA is TGTGCCTGGAGTGATAGGAACACTGAAGCTTTCTTT.

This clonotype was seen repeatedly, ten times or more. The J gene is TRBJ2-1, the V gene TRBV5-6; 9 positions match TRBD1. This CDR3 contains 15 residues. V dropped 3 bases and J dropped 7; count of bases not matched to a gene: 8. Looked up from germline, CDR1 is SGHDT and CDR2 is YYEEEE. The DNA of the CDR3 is TGTGCCAGCAGCTGGGGACAGGGAGGTTATAATGAGCAGTTCTTC. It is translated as CASSWGQGGYNEQFF. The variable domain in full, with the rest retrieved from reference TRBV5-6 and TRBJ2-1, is DAGVTQSPTHLIKTRGQQVTLRCSPKSGHDTVSWYQQALGQGPQFIFQYYEEEERQRGNFPDRFSGHQFPNYSSELNVNALLLGDSALYLCASSWGQGGYNEQFFGPGTRLTVL.

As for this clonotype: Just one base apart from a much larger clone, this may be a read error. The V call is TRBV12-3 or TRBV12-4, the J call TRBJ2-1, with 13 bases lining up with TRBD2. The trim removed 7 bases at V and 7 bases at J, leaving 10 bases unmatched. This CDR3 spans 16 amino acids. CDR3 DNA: TGTGCCAGCACCCACGGACTAGCGGGAGTTGGTAATGAGCAGTTCTTC. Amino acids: CASTHGLAGVGNEQFF.

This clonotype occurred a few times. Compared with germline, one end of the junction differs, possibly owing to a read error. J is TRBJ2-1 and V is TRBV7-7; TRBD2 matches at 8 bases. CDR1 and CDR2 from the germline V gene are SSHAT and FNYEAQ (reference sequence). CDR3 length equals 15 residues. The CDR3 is CASSSGGGSANEQFF. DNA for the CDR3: TGTGCTAGCAGCAGCGGGGGCGGGAGTGCCAATGAGCAGTTCTTC.

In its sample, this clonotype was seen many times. CDR3 sequence: CASTPSWGNTEAFF. DNA for the CDR3: TGTGCCAGCACCCCCTCTTGGGGGAACACTGAAGCTTTCTTT. The V gene is TRBV12-3 or TRBV12-4, the J gene TRBJ1-1; D ambiguous. V dropped 7 bases and J dropped 1 base, with 13 bases sitting between them. The CDR3 is 14 residues long.

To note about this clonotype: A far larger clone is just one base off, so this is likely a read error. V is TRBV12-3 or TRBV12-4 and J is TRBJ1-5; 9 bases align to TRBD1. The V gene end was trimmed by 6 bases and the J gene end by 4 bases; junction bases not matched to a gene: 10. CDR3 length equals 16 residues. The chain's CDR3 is CASSQNPDRGNQPQHF. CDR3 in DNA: TGTGCCAGCAGCCAAAATCCCGACAGGGGGAATCAGCCCCAGCATTTT.

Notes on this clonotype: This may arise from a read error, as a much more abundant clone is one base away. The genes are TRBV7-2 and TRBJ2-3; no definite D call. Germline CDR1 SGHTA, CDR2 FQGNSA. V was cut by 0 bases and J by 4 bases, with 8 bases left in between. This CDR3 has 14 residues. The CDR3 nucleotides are TGTGCCAGCAGCTTAGCGACCCACTCAGATACGCAGTATTTT. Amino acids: CASSLATHSDTQYF.

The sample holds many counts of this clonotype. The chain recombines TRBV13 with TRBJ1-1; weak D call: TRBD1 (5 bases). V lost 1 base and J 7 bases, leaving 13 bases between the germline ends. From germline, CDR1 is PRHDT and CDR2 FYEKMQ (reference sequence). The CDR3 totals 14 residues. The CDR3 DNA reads TGTGCCAGCAGCTTAGTACAGGAGAGAGTTGAAGCTTTCTTT. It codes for CASSLVQERVEAFF.

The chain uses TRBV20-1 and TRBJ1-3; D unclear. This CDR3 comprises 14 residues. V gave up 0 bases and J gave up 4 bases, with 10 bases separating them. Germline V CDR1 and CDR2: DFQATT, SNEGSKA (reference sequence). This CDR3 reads CSARDYERGNTIYF. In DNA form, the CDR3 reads TGCAGTGCTAGAGATTATGAGCGCGGAAACACCATATATTTT.

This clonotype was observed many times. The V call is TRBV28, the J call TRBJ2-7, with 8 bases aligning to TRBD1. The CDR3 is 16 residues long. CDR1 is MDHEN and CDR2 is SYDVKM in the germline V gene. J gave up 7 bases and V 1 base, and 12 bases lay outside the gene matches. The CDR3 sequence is CASSLFSAGQGKEQYF. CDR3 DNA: TGTGCCAGCAGTTTATTTTCAGCTGGACAGGGTAAAGAGCAGTACTTC.

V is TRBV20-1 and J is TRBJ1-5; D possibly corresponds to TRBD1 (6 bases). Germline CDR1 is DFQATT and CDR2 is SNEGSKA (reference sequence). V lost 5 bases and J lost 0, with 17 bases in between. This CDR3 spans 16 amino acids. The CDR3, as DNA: TGCAGTGCTCATATTCCCGGGACATATAGCAATCAGCCCCAGCATTTT. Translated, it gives CSAHIPGTYSNQPQHF.

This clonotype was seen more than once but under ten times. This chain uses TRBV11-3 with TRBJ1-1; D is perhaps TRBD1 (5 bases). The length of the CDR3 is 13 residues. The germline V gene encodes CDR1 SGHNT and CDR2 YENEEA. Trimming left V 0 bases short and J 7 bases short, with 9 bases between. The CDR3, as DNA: TGTGCCAGCAGCTTAGATGGGGACCTTGAAGCTTTCTTT. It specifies CASSLDGDLEAFF.

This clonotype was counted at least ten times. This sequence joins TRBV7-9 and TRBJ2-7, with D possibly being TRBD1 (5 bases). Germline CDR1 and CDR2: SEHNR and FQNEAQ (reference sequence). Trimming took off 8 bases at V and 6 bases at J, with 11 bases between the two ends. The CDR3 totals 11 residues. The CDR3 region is CASAQGVEQYF. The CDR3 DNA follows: TGTGCCAGCGCTCAGGGCGTCGAGCAGTACTTC.

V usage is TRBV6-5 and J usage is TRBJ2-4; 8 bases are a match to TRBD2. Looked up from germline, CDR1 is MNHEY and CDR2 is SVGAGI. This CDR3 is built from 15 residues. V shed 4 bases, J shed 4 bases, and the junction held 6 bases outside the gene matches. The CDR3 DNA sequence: TGTGCCAGCAGTTCGACGGGAGGGCCGAAAAACATTCAGTACTTC. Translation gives CASSSTGGPKNIQYF.

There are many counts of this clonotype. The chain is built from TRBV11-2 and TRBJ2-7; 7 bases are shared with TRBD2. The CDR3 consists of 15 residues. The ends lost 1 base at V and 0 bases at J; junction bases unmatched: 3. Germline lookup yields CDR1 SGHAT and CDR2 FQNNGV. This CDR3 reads CASSLGAGVSYEQYF. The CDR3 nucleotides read TGTGCCAGCAGCTTAGGGGCGGGAGTCTCCTACGAGCAGTACTTC.

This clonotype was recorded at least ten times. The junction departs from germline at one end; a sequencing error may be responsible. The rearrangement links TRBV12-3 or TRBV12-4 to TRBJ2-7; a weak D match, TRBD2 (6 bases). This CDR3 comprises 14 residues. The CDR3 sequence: CASSLTGTSSEQYF. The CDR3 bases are TGTGCCAGCAGTTTAACGGGGACTTCCTCCGAGCAGTACTTC.

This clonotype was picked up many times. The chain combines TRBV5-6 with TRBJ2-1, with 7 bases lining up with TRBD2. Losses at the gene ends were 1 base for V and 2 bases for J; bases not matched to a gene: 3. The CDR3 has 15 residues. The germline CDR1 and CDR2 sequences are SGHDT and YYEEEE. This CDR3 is CASSLLAAAYNEQFF. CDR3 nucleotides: TGTGCCAGCAGCTTGCTAGCGGCAGCCTACAATGAGCAGTTCTTC. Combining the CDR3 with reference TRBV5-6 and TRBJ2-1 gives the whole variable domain DAGVTQSPTHLIKTRGQQVTLRCSPKSGHDTVSWYQQALGQGPQFIFQYYEEEERQRGNFPDRFSGHQFPNYSSELNVNALLLGDSALYLCASSLLAAAYNEQFFGPGTRLTVL.